These 24 T cell receptor beta chains came from one sample sequenced in a study of CD8+CD57+ T cells in acquired aplastic anemia (dated by TCRdb to 2017 to 2018). This sample was sequenced with an Illumina HiSeq 2000. TCR beta VDJ combination and CDR3 sequence profiling used genomic DNA as the template. TCRdb took the public reads, trimmed them with fastp at Q25, ran MiXCR for clone calling and kept in-frame beta chains. Each entry merges the rows of one CDR3 protein and shows their most common DNA and genes. In all, the sample holds about 160,000 distinct CDR3 sequences, and roughly 47% of those were seen once. The ten largest clones add up to 1.1% of the sample. The specimen was sorted CD4+, CD8+, or CD8+CD57+ T cells (not recorded which) from PBMCs. Receptors originate from a human donor in good health.

This clonotype was seen many times. The gene calls are TRBV19 and TRBJ1-1; TRBD1 aligns across 9 bases. V was clipped by 8 bases and J by 4 bases; unmatched bases: 8. Germline CDR1 and CDR2: LNHDA and SQIVND (reference sequence). The CDR3 runs 14 residues. CDR3 sequence: CASHRGREGTEAFF. For the CDR3, the DNA is TGTGCCAGTCACAGGGGGCGCGAGGGCACTGAAGCTTTCTTT. Full variable domain (outside the CDR3, taken from reference TRBV19 and TRBJ1-1): DGGITQSPKYLFRKEGQNVTLSCEQNLNHDAMYWYRQDPGQGLRLIYYSQIVNDFQKGDIAEGYSVSREKKESFPLTVTSAQKNPTAFYLCASHRGREGTEAFFGQGTRLTVV.

This clonotype has a count of ten or more. J is TRBJ1-3 and V is TRBV19; D not certain. The V gene lost 7 bases and the J gene lost 8 bases, with 9 bases spanning the gap. The CDR3 has 11 amino acids. Per the germline V gene, CDR1 is LNHDA and CDR2 is SQIVND (reference sequence). This CDR3 reads CASTDLYTIYF. CDR3 DNA sequence: TGTGCCAGTACTGACCTCTACACCATATATTTT.

The rearrangement links TRBV29-1 to TRBJ2-1, with 14 bases lining up with TRBD2. Germline CDR1 is SQVTM and CDR2 is ANQGSEA. The J segment lost 8 bases and the V segment lost 6 bases, leaving 18 bases of the junction unmatched. This CDR3 region has 18 residues. CDR3 protein: CSVARDRVWTSGRHEQFF. In nucleotides, the CDR3 is TGCAGCGTGGCCCGGGACAGGGTCTGGACTAGCGGGAGGCATGAGCAGTTCTTC.

This clonotype was found once. The chain links TRBV12-3 or TRBV12-4 to TRBJ2-7; the D gene could be TRBD1 or TRBD2 (5 bases each). The CDR3 covers 15 residues. V was pared by 6 bases and J by 3 bases, with 18 bases between. CDR3 region: CASRLAGTHGYEQYF. CDR3 in DNA: TGTGCCAGCAGGCTCGCAGGGACCCATGGCTACGAGCAGTACTTC.

This clonotype was picked up many times. The chain is built from TRBV7-9 and TRBJ2-1, with 8 bases aligning to TRBD1. The length of the CDR3 is 12 residues. The V segment lost 5 bases and the J segment 13 bases; nucleotides outside the gene matches: 7. The germline V gene encodes CDR1 SEHNR and CDR2 FQNEAQ (reference sequence). CDR3 amino acids: CASSGQGSAQFF. The CDR3 DNA is TGTGCCAGCAGCGGACAGGGATCGGCTCAGTTCTTC.

This clonotype has only one observation. The chain has TRBV7-3 and TRBJ2-5; D remains ambiguous. The length of the CDR3 is 12 residues. V gave up 4 bases and J gave up 7 bases, with 10 bases separating them. The germline CDR1 and CDR2 sequences are SGHTA and FQGTGA. This chain's CDR3 is CASSSPPGTQYF. The CDR3, as DNA: TGTGCCAGCAGCTCCCCGCCCGGGACCCAGTACTTC.

This clonotype has at least ten counts. The V gene is TRBV6-1, the J gene TRBJ1-5, with unresolved D. CDR3 size: 14 residues. The ends were cut back, 7 bases at V and 5 bases at J, with 15 bases in the middle. Germline CDR1 and CDR2: MNHNS and SASEGT. CDR3 region: CASTKRTGYQPQHF. The CDR3 nucleotides are TGTGCCAGCACCAAGCGGACCGGCTATCAGCCCCAGCATTTT.

This chain connects TRBV30 to TRBJ1-3, with D uncertain. The V gene lost 3 bases and the J gene lost 1 base, with 7 bases spanning the gap. The germline V gene encodes CDR1 GTSNPN and CDR2 SVGIG (reference sequence). CDR3 length: 13 residues. CDR3 in amino acids: CAWSLTSGNTIYF. CDR3 DNA sequence: TGTGCCTGGAGCCTAACATCTGGAAACACCATATATTTT.

Many counts were recorded for this clonotype. This sequence joins TRBV12-3 or TRBV12-4 and TRBJ2-7; TRBD1 matches 8 bases. The CDR3 totals 15 residues. After removal of 6 bases from V and 2 bases from J, the junction contained 9 bases not matched to a gene. CDR3 nucleotides: TGTGCCAGCAGCAATCCGGACAGGGCCACCTACGAGCAGTACTTC. This codes for CASSNPDRATYEQYF.

CDR3 sequence: CASRPSSYNEQFF. The CDR3 DNA reads as TGTGCCAGTAGACCCAGCTCCTACAATGAGCAGTTCTTC. The genes are TRBV12-3 or TRBV12-4 and TRBJ2-1; D is unresolved. Trimming took 9 bases from V and 0 from J, leaving 9 bases between them. The CDR3 runs to 13 residues.

V gene TRBV19 combines with J gene TRBJ2-7, with TRBD2 matching 12 bases. This CDR3 spans 14 amino acids. Germline assignment: CDR1 LNHDA and CDR2 SQIVND (reference sequence). V was pared by 6 bases and J by 2 bases, with 2 bases of the junction left unmatched. CDR3 sequence (DNA): TGTGCCAGTAGCCTAGCGGGGGGGCCCTACGAGCAGTACTTC. Encoded protein: CASSLAGGPYEQYF.

This clonotype showed up many times. The chain recombines TRBV20-1 with TRBJ2-1, with 7 positions matching TRBD2. The CDR3 runs 15 residues. Trimming at V came to 0 bases and at J to 4 bases, leaving 6 bases not matched to a gene. The germline CDR1 and CDR2 sequences are DFQATT and SNEGSKA (reference sequence). The CDR3 sequence: CSAREILAAYNEQFF. DNA of the CDR3: TGCAGTGCTAGAGAGATCCTAGCGGCTTACAATGAGCAGTTCTTC.

This chain links TRBV2 with TRBJ1-2; D call uncertain. This CDR3 is 11 amino acids long. Per the germline V gene, CDR1 is SNHLY and CDR2 is FYNNEI. V lost 5 bases and J lost 6, with 7 bases in between. CDR3 DNA: TGTGCCAGCAGTAGAGAGGATGGCTACACCTTC. This gives the protein CASSREDGYTF. Full variable domain (outside the CDR3, taken from reference TRBV2 and TRBJ1-2): EPEVTQTPSHQVTQMGQEVILRCVPISNHLYFYWYRQILGQKVEFLVSFYNNEISEKSEIFDDQFSVERPDGSNFTLKIRSTKLEDSAMYFCASSREDGYTFGSGTRLTVV.

The gene calls are TRBV25-1 and TRBJ2-7, with D perhaps matching TRBD2 (5 bases). The CDR3 extends over 13 amino acids. Per the germline V gene, CDR1 is MGHDK and CDR2 is SYGVNS. Trimming took off 6 bases at V and 3 bases at J, with 12 bases between the two ends. The CDR3 DNA follows: TGTGCCAGCAGGCAAAAACGGGGCTACGAGCAGTACTTC. Translation gives CASRQKRGYEQYF.

This chain uses TRBV5-4 with TRBJ2-5; D call uncertain. Germline V CDR1 and CDR2: SGHNT, YYREEE (reference sequence). The CDR3 is 11 residues long. Trimming cost V 1 base and J 5 bases, with 3 bases left between them. CDR3 sequence reads: CASSLPETQYF. CDR3 in DNA: TGTGCCAGCAGCTTGCCGGAGACCCAGTACTTC.

The V gene is TRBV7-3, the J gene TRBJ2-2, with 13 bases matching TRBD2. The CDR3 contains 16 residues. J was trimmed by 6 bases and V by 5 bases; bases with no gene match: 6. The germline CDR1 and CDR2 sequences are SGHTA and FQGTGA. The CDR3 bases are TGTGCCAGCAGCCCGCGGACTAGCGGGGGTGCCGGGGAGCTGTTTTTT. Protein: CASSPRTSGGAGELFF.

Of note for this clonotype: Because the CDR3 is missing its conserved closing phenylalanine or tryptophan, this is likely a read error. J is TRBJ2-7 and V is TRBV7-3, with D maybe TRBD1 (6 bases). The CDR3 is 14 residues long. Trimming removed 4 bases from V and 8 bases from J, with 18 bases in between. The V gene's germline CDR1 is SGHTA and CDR2 FQGTGA. The CDR3 DNA follows: TGTGCCAGCAGCTCAGCGGCTGAGGGGACACAGCAGTACCTC. Translating gives CASSSAAEGTQQYL.

Ten or more counts support this clonotype. This chain uses TRBV7-3 with TRBJ2-5, with 11 bases matching TRBD2. Germline assignment: CDR1 SGHTA and CDR2 FQGTGA. This CDR3 spans 15 amino acids. Unmatched junction bases numbered 5, after V lost 5 bases and J lost 3 bases. The CDR3 is CASSPQGLAEETQYF. In DNA, the CDR3 is TGTGCCAGCAGCCCACAGGGACTAGCGGAAGAGACCCAGTACTTC.

The sample holds many counts of this clonotype. This chain uses TRBV5-1 with TRBJ1-1; D possibly corresponds to TRBD1 (5 bases). The CDR3 extends over 14 amino acids. Deletions cut 1 base from V and 1 base from J, with 8 bases between. The germline gives CDR1 SGHRS, CDR2 YFSETQ. CDR3 coding DNA: TGCGCCAGCAGCTTGACCGGGGCGAACACTGAAGCTTTCTTT. This gives the protein CASSLTGANTEAFF.

This chain connects TRBV10-3 to TRBJ1-6; tentative D call: TRBD1 (5 bases). CDR3 size: 15 residues. Trimming took 6 bases from V and 9 from J, leaving 18 bases between them. Germline lookup yields CDR1 ENHRY and CDR2 SYGVKD. The CDR3 reads CAISQEEGLGSPLHF. The CDR3 nucleotides are TGTGCCATCAGCCAAGAGGAGGGGCTGGGTTCACCCCTCCACTTT.

There are many counts of this clonotype. The gene calls are TRBV19 and TRBJ1-5; D uncertain. The CDR3 contains 15 residues. CDR1 is LNHDA, CDR2 SQIVND, per germline (reference sequence). Trimming stripped 4 bases from V and 0 bases from J, with 10 bases between. CDR3 DNA: TGTGCCAGTAGTACGACATACAATAGCAATCAGCCCCAGCATTTT. Translation: CASSTTYNSNQPQHF.

There are a few counts of this clonotype. This chain uses TRBV3-1 with TRBJ1-2; TRBD1 might be the D (5 bases). Germline loops: CDR1 LGHDT, CDR2 YNNKEL (reference sequence). Trimming removed 4 bases from V and 2 bases from J, with 11 bases in between. This CDR3 region has 14 residues. CDR3 coding DNA: TGTGCCAGCAGCCCCAGGGTGGGGAACTATGGCTACACCTTC. Translation gives CASSPRVGNYGYTF. Full variable domain (rest looked up from reference TRBV3-1 and TRBJ1-2): DTAVSQTPKYLVTQMGNDKSIKCEQNLGHDTMYWYKQDSKKFLKIMFSYNNKELIINETVPNRFSPKSPDKAHLNLHINSLELGDSAVYFCASSPRVGNYGYTFGSGTRLTVV.

This clonotype was recorded a few times. J is TRBJ2-2 and V is TRBV5-1; no clear D. This CDR3 comprises 15 residues. The ends were cut back, 2 bases at V and 6 bases at J, with 14 bases in the middle. Germline CDR1 is SGHRS and CDR2 is YFSETQ. In nucleotides, the CDR3 is TGCGCCAGCAGCTTAGAGGCAGTCCGGGCCGGGGAGCTGTTTTTT. Translating gives CASSLEAVRAGELFF.

This clonotype has at least ten counts. The gene calls are TRBV20-1 and TRBJ2-3; 7 bases map to TRBD2. The CDR3 spans 15 residues. In germline, CDR1 is DFQATT, CDR2 SNEGSKA (reference sequence). Losses at the gene ends were 1 base for V and 5 bases for J; bases not matched to a gene: 9. The CDR3 protein is CSARVGASGVDTQYF. CDR3 nucleotides: TGCAGTGCTAGAGTTGGCGCTAGCGGAGTAGATACGCAGTATTTT.